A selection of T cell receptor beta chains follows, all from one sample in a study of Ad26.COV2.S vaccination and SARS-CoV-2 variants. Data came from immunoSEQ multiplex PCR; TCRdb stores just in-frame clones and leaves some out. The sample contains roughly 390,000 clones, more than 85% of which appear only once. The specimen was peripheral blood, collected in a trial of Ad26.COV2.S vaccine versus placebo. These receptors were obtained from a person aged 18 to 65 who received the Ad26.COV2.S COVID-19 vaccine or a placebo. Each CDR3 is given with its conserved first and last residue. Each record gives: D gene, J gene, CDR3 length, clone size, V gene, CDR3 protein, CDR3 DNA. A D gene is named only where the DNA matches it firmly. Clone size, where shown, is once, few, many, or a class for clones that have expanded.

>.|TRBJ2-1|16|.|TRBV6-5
CASSYSGGPSYNEQFF
TGTGCCAGCAGTTACTCGGGGGGGCCCTCCTACAATGAGCAGTTCTTC
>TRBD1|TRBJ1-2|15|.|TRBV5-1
CASSFTRGYADGYTF
TGCGCCAGCAGCTTTACCAGGGGGTACGCAGATGGCTACACCTTC
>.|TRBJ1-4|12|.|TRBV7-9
CASSRTVEKLFF
TGTGCCAGCAGCCGGACGGTTGAAAAACTGTTTTTT
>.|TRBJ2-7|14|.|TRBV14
CASRQTGVSYEQYF
TGTGCCAGCAGACAAACTGGGGTCAGCTACGAGCAGTACTTC
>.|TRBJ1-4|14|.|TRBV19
CASSIRGGNEKLFF
TGTGCCAGTAGTATAAGAGGGGGTAATGAAAAACTGTTTTTT
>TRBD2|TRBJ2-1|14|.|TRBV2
CASSHDSGGNEQFF
TGTGCCAGCAGTCATGATAGCGGGGGCAATGAGCAGTTCTTC
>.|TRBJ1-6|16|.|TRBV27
CASSYRQTGSYSPLHF
TGTGCCAGCAGTTATCGACAAACCGGGTCTTATTCACCCCTCCACTTT
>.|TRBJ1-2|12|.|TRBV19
CASSLDSYGYTF
TGTGCCAGTAGTTTGGACAGCTATGGCTACACCTTC
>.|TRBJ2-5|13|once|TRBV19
CASSTQGLETQYF
TGTGCCAGTAGTACCCAGGGGTTAGAGACCCAGTACTTC
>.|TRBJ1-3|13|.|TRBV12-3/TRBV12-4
CASSFWAPDTIYF
TGTGCCAGCAGTTTTTGGGCACCGGACACCATATATTTT
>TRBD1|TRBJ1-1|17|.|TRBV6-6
CASSRRDRASVGTEAFF
TGTGCCAGCAGTCGACGGGACAGGGCTTCGGTGGGCACTGAAGCTTTCTTT
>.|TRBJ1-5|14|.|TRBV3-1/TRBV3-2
CASSLENSNQPQHF
TGTGCCAGCAGCTTGGAAAATAGCAATCAGCCCCAGCATTTT
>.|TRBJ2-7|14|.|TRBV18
CASSPSMSGDEQYF
TGTGCCAGCTCACCCTCCATGTCAGGGGACGAGCAGTACTTC
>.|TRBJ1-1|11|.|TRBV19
CASRTNTEAFF
TGTGCCAGTAGGACGAACACTGAAGCTTTCTTT
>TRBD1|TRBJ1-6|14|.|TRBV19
CASSIGTANSPLHF
TGTGCCAGTAGTATCGGGACAGCAAATTCACCCCTCCACTTT
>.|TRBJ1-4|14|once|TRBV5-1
CASCLGGPNEKLFF
TGCGCCAGCTGCTTGGGGGGTCCAAATGAAAAACTGTTTTTT